This T cell receptor (beta chain) was captured by sequencing in a study of post-analysis software for immune sequencing data. Turning to the study itself: The courses of disease that were included comprised relapsing-remitting, secondary progressive and progressive-relapsing multiple sclerosis.

Broader study findings: In patients, TRBV5-6, TRBV5-1 and TRBV20-1 belonged to four or five TRBV segments found more frequently than in controls. The F measure placed samples prepared in the same batch into strongly shared clusters. Patients with multiple sclerosis recorded significantly lower normalized Chao1 diversity than controls, the study found.

Germline loops: CDR1 ENHRY, CDR2 SYGVKD. The CDR3 runs to 15 residues. Trimming removed 3 bases from V and 1 base from J; junction bases left unmatched: 5. The TCR beta cDNA libraries carried unique molecular identifiers. TCRdb reprocessed the PCR reads via MiXCR and lists one record per CDR3 protein. The repertoire holds roughly 400,000 distinct CDR3 sequences, with about 39% as singletons. About this clonotype: The target antigen is unknown.

This clonotype originated in a girl aged 2 to 9 with multiple sclerosis. The sample comprised blood. The chain joins TRBV10-3 to TRBJ2-5, with 7 nucleotides matching TRBD2. CDR3 in amino acids: CAISDGSGPQETQYF. The CDR3, as DNA: TGTGCCATCAGTGACGGTAGCGGGCCCCAAGAGACCCAGTACTTC.